These 7 T cell receptor beta chains came from one sample sequenced in a study of shared clonotypes between healthy human individuals. Assay: immunoSEQ multiplex PCR; the TCRdb copy retains only in-frame clones and omits some. Of approximately 1,500,000 clones in the sample, nearly 99% were seen once. The specimen sequenced was naive CD4+ T cells sorted from blood. The subset here: CD45RA+ positively selected. The receptors shown here come from a man under 40 in good health.

The chain couples TRBV28 to TRBJ2-1; D uncertain. This CDR3 has 10 residues. Germline V lookup: CDR1 MDHEN, CDR2 SYDVKM. Trimming shortened V by 6 bases and J by 10 bases, and 7 bases separated the two germline ends. The CDR3 loop reads CASSQEEQFF. The DNA of the CDR3 is TGTGCCAGCAGCCAGGAAGAGCAGTTCTTC. Drawing the rest from reference TRBV28 and TRBJ2-1, the complete variable domain is DVKVTQSSRYLVKRTGEKVFLECVQDMDHENMFWYRQDPGLGLRLIYFSYDVKMKEKGDIPEGYSVSREKKERFSLILESASTNQTSMYLCASSQEEQFFGPGTRLTVL.

The genes are TRBV5-6 and TRBJ2-2, with D possibly matching TRBD1 (5 bases). Germline V gene sequence: CDR1 SGHDT, CDR2 YYEEEE. The CDR3 contains 16 residues. V gave up 4 bases and J gave up 3 bases, with 16 bases separating them. The DNA of the CDR3 is TGTGCCAGCAGCCCCCTAGGGGCATCGCACACCGGGGAGCTGTTTTTT. Its translation: CASSPLGASHTGELFF. The complete variable domain, with remaining parts taken from reference TRBV5-6 and TRBJ2-2, reads DAGVTQSPTHLIKTRGQQVTLRCSPKSGHDTVSWYQQALGQGPQFIFQYYEEEERQRGNFPDRFSGHQFPNYSSELNVNALLLGDSALYLCASSPLGASHTGELFFGEGSRLTVL.

The chain couples TRBV28 to TRBJ2-5; tentatively, D is TRBD1 (6 bases). Per germline, CDR1 MDHEN and CDR2 SYDVKM. V gave up 3 bases and J gave up 4 bases, with 15 bases separating them. The length of the CDR3 is 15 residues. The CDR3: CASSLAGETIETQYF. The CDR3 coding sequence is TGTGCCAGCAGTTTGGCAGGGGAGACGATAGAGACCCAGTACTTC.

V and J are TRBV11-3 and TRBJ2-1; 9 bases match TRBD2. The V and J ends lost 10 bases and 4 bases, in that order; junction bases with no gene match: 5. Germline V gives CDR1 SGHNT, CDR2 YENEEA. The CDR3 contains 13 residues. The CDR3 protein is CATGLAAYNEQFF. DNA for the CDR3: TGTGCCACGGGACTAGCTGCGTACAATGAGCAGTTCTTC.

The chain has TRBV2 and TRBJ1-5, with TRBD1 as a possible D gene (5 bases). CDR3 size: 15 residues. The germline V and J ends were trimmed by 5 bases and 2 bases, with 13 bases remaining between them. Germline values: CDR1 SNHLY, CDR2 FYNNEI. The chain's CDR3 is CASSIQESRNQPQHF. CDR3 nucleotides: TGTGCCAGCAGTATACAGGAGTCTCGCAATCAGCCCCAGCATTTT.

The rearrangement uses TRBV4-1 and TRBJ2-5; D is undetermined. CDR3 size: 11 residues. In germline, CDR1 is MGHRA, CDR2 YSYEKL. V lost 3 bases to trimming and J lost 6 bases, with 5 bases between them. This CDR3 is CASSQRQTQYF. CDR3 coding DNA: TGCGCCAGCAGCCAGCGTCAGACCCAGTACTTC.

This rearrangement joins TRBV30 to TRBJ2-7, with 7 bases aligning to TRBD2. The CDR3 extends over 12 amino acids. Germline lookup yields CDR1 GTSNPN and CDR2 SVGIG (reference sequence). With 5 bases clipped from V and 1 base from J, the junction kept 2 bases outside the gene matches. CDR3 DNA: TGTGCCTGGGGGGGGGAATCCTACGAGCAGTACTTC. This translates into CAWGGESYEQYF.